This T cell receptor beta chain emerged from a study of blood T cell repertoires in COVID-19. V shed 0 bases and J shed 0 bases, with 11 bases lying between them. CDR3 size: 16 residues. CDR1 LGHDT and CDR2 YNNKEL come from the germline V gene (reference sequence). Clones were sequenced by immunoSEQ multiplex PCR, and TCRdb holds only the in-frame ones, with some missing. This table has about 11,000 clones, roughly 81% appearing once. Sample: peripheral blood. The receptor was isolated from a man in his fifties with active COVID-19. The chain combines TRBV3-1 (or the pseudogene TRBV3-2) with TRBJ1-1, with D unclear. As DNA, the CDR3 is TGTGCCAGCAGCCAAGATAAAAACAGTATGAACACTGAAGCTTTCTTT. It yields the protein CASSQDKNSMNTEAFF.